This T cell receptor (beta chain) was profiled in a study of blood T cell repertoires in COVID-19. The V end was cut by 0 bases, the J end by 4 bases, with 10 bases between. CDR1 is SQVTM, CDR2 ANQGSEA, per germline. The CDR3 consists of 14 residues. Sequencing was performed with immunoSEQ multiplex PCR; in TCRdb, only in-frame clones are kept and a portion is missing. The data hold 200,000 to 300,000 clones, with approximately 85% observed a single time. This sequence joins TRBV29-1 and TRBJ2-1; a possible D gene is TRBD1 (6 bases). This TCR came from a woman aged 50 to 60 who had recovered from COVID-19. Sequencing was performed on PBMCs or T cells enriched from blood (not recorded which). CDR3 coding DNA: TGCAGCGTTGAAGATCGCGGACAGTACAATGAGCAGTTCTTC. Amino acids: CSVEDRGQYNEQFF.